This T cell receptor beta chain appears in the sequencing data of a study of T cells after posttransplantation cyclophosphamide. Whole-study findings and limits: Donor-recipient repertoire similarity was low at 1-2 months, rising over year one. After PTCy, TRB diversity resembled that of CNI/methotrexate controls.

This clone was observed at least ten times. No antigen is known for it. This CDR3 has 15 amino acids. With V trimmed by 3 bases and J by 0 bases, 5 bases remained unmatched. Germline V gene sequence: CDR1 MNHNY, CDR2 SVGAGI (reference sequence). Repertoires were generated with immunoSEQ multiplex PCR, while TCRdb's copy carries only in-frame clones and drops some. The table lists about 44,000 clones, with no singletons. The sequencing input was PBMCs. The chain couples TRBV6-6 to TRBJ2-7; 7 positions agree with TRBD2. The clonotype comes from a man aged 35 to 55 in good health, CMV-negative, and a related stem cell transplant donor. CDR3 sequence reads: CASSYIGGSSYEQYF. The CDR3 DNA is TGTGCCAGCAGTTATATCGGGGGGAGCTCCTACGAGCAGTACTTC.